Presented here are 14 T cell receptor beta chains from one specimen sequenced in a study of CD8 T cells in ankylosing spondylitis. Study outcomes and limitations: A TCR beta motif made of fewer than ten highly homologous variants seemed typical of ankylosing spondylitis blood.

One entry per CDR3 protein results from TCRdb running MiXCR on the 5' RACE reads. The sample yields about 480,000 distinct CDR3 sequences, roughly a sixth seen once. The antigens these receptors bind are not known. The sequenced sample consisted of blood, either unsorted or a sorted T cell fraction (not recorded which). These receptors originate from a male donor with ankylosing spondylitis.

This sequence joins TRBV29-1 and TRBJ2-1; D possibly corresponds to TRBD2 (6 bases). The length of the CDR3 is 13 residues. V was shortened by 3 bases and J by 9 bases, with 15 bases between the two germline ends. Germline V lookup: CDR1 SQVTM, CDR2 ANQGSEA. CDR3 bases: TGCAGCGTTGACGGGGCGGGGAGTCGTGAGCAGTTCTTC. Translating it yields CSVDGAGSREQFF.

The chain is built from TRBV4-1 and TRBJ1-4, with D unclear. The CDR3 has 16 residues. Germline CDR1 reads MGHRA; CDR2 reads YSYEKL. The V and J ends lost 4 bases and 3 bases respectively, with 15 bases between them. The CDR3 region has the DNA TGCGCCAGCAGCCGAGGAGGGATTAACGCTAATGAAAAACTGTTTTTT. Translating it yields CASSRGGINANEKLFF.

The rearrangement joins TRBV19 to TRBJ1-5, with 7 bases that match TRBD1. V gave up 6 bases and J gave up 2 bases; unmatched junction bases: 7. Germline V gives CDR1 LNHDA, CDR2 SQIVND (reference sequence). The CDR3 sequence is 15 residues long. The CDR3 DNA is TGTGCCAGTAGCCCAACGGGGACAGGCAATCAGCCCCAGCATTTT. Translation: CASSPTGTGNQPQHF.

There are a few counts of this clonotype. The CDR3 loop is CASSLEGSLSAYNEQFF. The CDR3 DNA sequence: TGTGCCAGCAGCTTAGAAGGGTCTCTCAGTGCCTACAATGAGCAGTTCTTC. The rearrangement uses TRBV11-2 and TRBJ2-1, with D unclear. This CDR3 comprises 17 residues. The ends were cut back, 0 bases at V and 2 bases at J, with 14 bases in the middle. Germline V CDR1 and CDR2: SGHAT, FQNNGV.

This clonotype was detected only a few times. This chain joins TRBV7-6 and TRBJ2-5; D might be TRBD2 (5 bases). This CDR3 has 17 amino acids. Per the germline V gene, CDR1 is SGHVS and CDR2 is FNYEAQ. V shed 3 bases and J shed 2 bases, with 19 bases lying between them. The CDR3 loop is CASSFLGGSQSQETQYF. For the CDR3, the DNA is TGTGCCAGCAGCTTTTTAGGAGGTTCGCAGTCTCAAGAGACCCAGTACTTC.

In its sample, this clonotype was seen many times. This rearrangement joins TRBV7-3 to TRBJ2-3; no clear D. The germline gives CDR1 SGHTA, CDR2 FQGTGA. The CDR3 consists of 13 residues. V gave up 3 bases and J gave up 5 bases, with 9 bases separating them. CDR3 sequence reads: CASSLSPGDTQYF. CDR3 DNA: TGTGCCAGCAGCTTGAGCCCGGGAGATACGCAGTATTTT.

J is TRBJ1-5 and V is TRBV20-1, with D possibly being TRBD1 (5 bases). CDR1 is DFQATT, CDR2 SNEGSKA, per germline (reference sequence). Between the trimmed V and J ends, which lost 0 bases and 0 bases, there was a span of 12 bases. The CDR3 has 16 amino acids. CDR3 loop: CSAREGGGRSNQPQHF. CDR3 coding DNA: TGCAGTGCTAGAGAGGGGGGGGGACGTAGCAATCAGCCCCAGCATTTT.

This clonotype appeared many times. In nucleotides, the CDR3 is TGCAGTGCCCCGGGTAGCGGGGGCGGCTCCTACGAGCAGTACTTC. This gives the protein CSAPGSGGGSYEQYF. The chain combines TRBV20-1 with TRBJ2-7, with 9 nucleotides matching TRBD2. The CDR3 covers 15 residues. Germline V gene lookup returns CDR1 DFQATT and CDR2 SNEGSKA (reference sequence). The V and J ends lost 6 bases and 0 bases, in that order; junction bases with no gene match: 9.

The CDR3 reads CASSLVTGQSAYEQYF. The CDR3 bases are TGTGCCAGCAGTTTAGTTACGGGACAGAGCGCCTACGAGCAGTACTTC. V usage is TRBV12-3 or TRBV12-4 and J usage is TRBJ2-7; 7 positions match TRBD1. V gave up 1 base and J gave up 2 bases; unmatched junction bases: 8. The CDR3 has 16 amino acids.

This clonotype was seen only a few times. The chain has TRBV5-6 and TRBJ2-2; 8 positions agree with TRBD1. V trimming: 4 bases; J trimming: 7 bases; junction bases outside the gene matches: 6. The CDR3 is 14 residues long. Germline V gene lookup returns CDR1 SGHDT and CDR2 YYEEEE. The CDR3 spells CASSPRTGYGELFF. The CDR3 region has the DNA TGTGCCAGCAGCCCACGGACAGGGTACGGGGAGCTGTTTTTT.

The chain's CDR3 is CASSLLGRRAFF. DNA of the CDR3: TGTGCCAGCAGCTTACTGGGGCGGAGAGCTTTCTTT. V gene TRBV7-2 combines with J gene TRBJ1-1; the D gene is possibly TRBD1 (5 bases). CDR1 is SGHTA, CDR2 FQGNSA, per germline. This CDR3 region has 12 residues. Trimming took off 2 bases at V and 10 bases at J, with 11 bases between the two ends.

In this sample, this clonotype turned up a few times. This chain uses TRBV6-2 or TRBV6-3 with TRBJ1-1; the match to TRBD1 covers 7 bases. The J segment lost 9 bases and the V segment lost 6 bases, leaving 13 bases of the junction unmatched. In germline, CDR1 is MNHEY, CDR2 SVGEGT. CDR3 length: 14 residues. This CDR3 is CASRVDIGTAKAFF. In nucleotides, the CDR3 is TGTGCCAGCAGGGTCGATATAGGGACAGCAAAAGCTTTCTTT.

This sequence joins TRBV29-1 and TRBJ1-1; 7 bases fit TRBD1. The J segment lost 5 bases and the V segment lost 7 bases, leaving 10 bases of the junction unmatched. The CDR3 is 13 residues long. Germline CDR1 is SQVTM and CDR2 is ANQGSEA. The CDR3 loop is CSDGRQGMTEAFF. The CDR3, as DNA: TGCAGCGACGGAAGACAGGGAATGACTGAAGCTTTCTTT. Based on the CDR3 plus reference TRBV29-1 and TRBJ1-1, the full variable domain is SAVISQKPSRDICQRGTSLTIQCQVDSQVTMMFWYRQQPGQSLTLIATANQGSEATYESGFVIDKFPISRPNLTFSTLTVSNMSPEDSSIYLCSDGRQGMTEAFFGQGTRLTVV.

There are a few counts of this clonotype. The rearrangement joins TRBV6-2 or TRBV6-3 to TRBJ2-7, with TRBD1 matching 8 bases. CDR1 is MNHEY, CDR2 SVGEGT, per germline. The V gene end was trimmed by 5 bases and the J gene end by 3 bases; junction bases not matched to a gene: 9. There are 15 residues in the CDR3. CDR3 in DNA: TGTGCCAGCAGTAATACGGGACAGGTCTTCTACGAGCAGTACTTC. It yields the protein CASSNTGQVFYEQYF.